This T cell receptor (beta chain) was retrieved from a study of cytomegalovirus exposure and HLA in healthy donors. Study results and caveats: Donors were assumed by presence/absence analyses to have roughly uniform sequencing depth. TCR beta V segments were, for the most part, productive about 90% or about 30% of the time in an earlier analysis.

The PCR employed 60 Vbeta primers together with 13 Jbeta primers. The method was immunoSEQ multiplex PCR; TCRdb's version includes in-frame clones alone and lacks a portion of them. The table lists roughly 100,000 clones, about 80% of them singletons, with roughly 5.4% in the top ten. This clone was counted only a few times. The target antigen is unknown. CDR1 and CDR2 from the germline V gene are SGDLS and YYNGEE. The CDR3 is 18 amino acids. The V and J ends lost 3 bases and 0 bases, in that order; junction bases with no gene match: 9. Unrecorded immune exposure was likely among donors, who were nominally healthy when sampled.

V and J are TRBV9 and TRBJ1-4; 9 nucleotides agree with TRBD1. The sample consisted of PBMCs. The source is a young man in good health and CMV-seropositive. The CDR3 coding sequence is TGTGCCAGCAGCGCGGGACAGGGCGGGAGTGCAACTAATGAAAAACTGTTTTTT. Its protein product is CASSAGQGGSATNEKLFF.